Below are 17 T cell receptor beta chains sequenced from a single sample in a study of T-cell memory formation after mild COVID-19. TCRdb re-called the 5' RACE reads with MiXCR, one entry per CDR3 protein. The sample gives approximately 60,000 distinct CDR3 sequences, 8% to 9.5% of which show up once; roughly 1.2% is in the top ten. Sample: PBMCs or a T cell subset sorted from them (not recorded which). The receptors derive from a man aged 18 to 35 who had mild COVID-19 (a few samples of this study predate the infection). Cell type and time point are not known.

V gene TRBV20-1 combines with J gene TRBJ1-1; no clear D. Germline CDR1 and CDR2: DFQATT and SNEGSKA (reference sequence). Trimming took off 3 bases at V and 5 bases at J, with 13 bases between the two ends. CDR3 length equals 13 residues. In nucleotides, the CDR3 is TGCAGTGCTAGCAGGAGTGGAGGGACTGAAGCTTTCTTT. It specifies CSASRSGGTEAFF.

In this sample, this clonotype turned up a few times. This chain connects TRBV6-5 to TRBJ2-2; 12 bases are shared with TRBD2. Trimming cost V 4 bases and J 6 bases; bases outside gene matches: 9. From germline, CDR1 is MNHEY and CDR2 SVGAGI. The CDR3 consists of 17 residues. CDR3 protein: CASSFWLAGGQAGELFF. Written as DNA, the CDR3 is TGTGCCAGCAGTTTTTGGCTAGCGGGGGGGCAGGCCGGGGAGCTGTTTTTT.

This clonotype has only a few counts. CDR3 nucleotide sequence: TGCGCCAGCACCCGCGGCCAGGGGAACTATGGCTACACCTTC. This codes for CASTRGQGNYGYTF. J is TRBJ1-2 and V is TRBV5-1, with D possibly matching TRBD1 (6 bases). V dropped 6 bases and J dropped 2 bases, with 14 bases sitting between them. In germline, CDR1 is SGHRS, CDR2 YFSETQ. The CDR3 has 14 residues.

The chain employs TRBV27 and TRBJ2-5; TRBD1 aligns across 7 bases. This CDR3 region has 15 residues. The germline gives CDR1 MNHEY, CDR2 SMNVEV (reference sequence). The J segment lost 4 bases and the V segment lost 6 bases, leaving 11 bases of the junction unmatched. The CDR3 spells CASRKWDSGRETQYF. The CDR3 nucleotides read TGTGCCAGCAGAAAGTGGGACAGTGGCAGAGAGACCCAGTACTTC.

This chain's CDR3 is CSATGQGGRGDTQYF. DNA for the CDR3: TGCAGTGCTACCGGCCAGGGGGGTCGGGGAGATACGCAGTATTTT. This chain connects TRBV20-1 to TRBJ2-3; D might be TRBD1 (7 bases). The germline V gene has CDR1 DFQATT and CDR2 SNEGSKA (reference sequence). The CDR3 contains 15 residues. The V and J ends lost 4 bases and 5 bases respectively, with 19 bases between them.

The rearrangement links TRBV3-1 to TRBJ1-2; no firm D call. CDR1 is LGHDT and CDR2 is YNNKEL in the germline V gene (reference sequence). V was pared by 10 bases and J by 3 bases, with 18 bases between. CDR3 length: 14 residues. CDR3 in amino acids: CATEPRFGDYGYTF. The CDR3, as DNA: TGTGCCACCGAACCGAGATTTGGGGACTATGGCTACACCTTC.

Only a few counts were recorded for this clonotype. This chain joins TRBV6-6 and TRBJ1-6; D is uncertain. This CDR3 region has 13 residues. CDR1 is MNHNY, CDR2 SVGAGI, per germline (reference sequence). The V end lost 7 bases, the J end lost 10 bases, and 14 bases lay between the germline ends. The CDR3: CASMGRTGSPLHF. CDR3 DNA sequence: TGTGCCAGCATGGGCAGGACGGGCTCACCCCTCCACTTT.

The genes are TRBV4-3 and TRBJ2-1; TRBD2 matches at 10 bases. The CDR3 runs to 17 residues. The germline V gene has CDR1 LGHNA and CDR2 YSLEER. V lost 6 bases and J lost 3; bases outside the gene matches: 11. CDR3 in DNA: TGCGCCAGCAGTTCTTATGCCGGGACTAGCGTCTACAATGAGCAGTTCTTC. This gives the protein CASSSYAGTSVYNEQFF.

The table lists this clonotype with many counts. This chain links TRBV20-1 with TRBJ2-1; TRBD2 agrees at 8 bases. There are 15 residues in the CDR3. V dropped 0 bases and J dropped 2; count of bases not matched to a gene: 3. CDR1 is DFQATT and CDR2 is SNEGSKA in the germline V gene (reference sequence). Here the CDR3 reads CSARERTSPYNEQFF. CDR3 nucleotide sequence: TGCAGTGCTAGAGAAAGGACTAGCCCCTACAATGAGCAGTTCTTC.

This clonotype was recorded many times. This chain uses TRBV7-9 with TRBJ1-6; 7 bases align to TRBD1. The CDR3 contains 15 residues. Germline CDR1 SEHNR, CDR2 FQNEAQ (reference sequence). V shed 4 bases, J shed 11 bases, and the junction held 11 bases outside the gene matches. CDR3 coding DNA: TGTGCCAGCAGCTCCCGGGACAGCTCTCCGGCACCCCTCCACTTT. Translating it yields CASSSRDSSPAPLHF. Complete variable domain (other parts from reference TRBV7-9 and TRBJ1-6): DTGVSQNPRHKITKRGQNVTFRCDPISEHNRLYWYRQTLGQGPEFLTYFQNEAQLEKSRLLSDRFSAERPKGSFSTLEIQRTEQGDSAMYLCASSSRDSSPAPLHFGNGTRLTVT.

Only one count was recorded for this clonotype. The CDR3 DNA reads TGTGCCACCAGCAGAGATTTTGGGGGTAGCGGGGGACCCGCGAACACCGGGGAGCTGTTTTTT. Translating gives CATSRDFGGSGGPANTGELFF. The genes are TRBV15 and TRBJ2-2; 9 bases are shared with TRBD2. V lost 0 bases, J lost 0 bases, and 14 bases stayed unmatched. Germline lookup yields CDR1 LNHNV and CDR2 YYDKDF (reference sequence). This CDR3 comprises 21 residues.

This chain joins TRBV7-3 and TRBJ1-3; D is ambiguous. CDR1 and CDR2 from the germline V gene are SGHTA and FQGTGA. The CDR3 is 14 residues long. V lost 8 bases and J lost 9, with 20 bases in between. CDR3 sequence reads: CASPRGCGRGTIYF. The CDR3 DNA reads TGTGCCAGCCCACGTGGGTGCGGGAGAGGCACCATATATTTT.

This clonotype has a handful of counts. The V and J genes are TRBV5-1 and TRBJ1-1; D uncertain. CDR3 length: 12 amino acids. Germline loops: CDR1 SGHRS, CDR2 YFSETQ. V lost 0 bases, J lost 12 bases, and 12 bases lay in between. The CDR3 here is CASSLENQKPFF. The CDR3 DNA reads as TGCGCCAGCAGCTTGGAAAATCAGAAGCCTTTCTTT.

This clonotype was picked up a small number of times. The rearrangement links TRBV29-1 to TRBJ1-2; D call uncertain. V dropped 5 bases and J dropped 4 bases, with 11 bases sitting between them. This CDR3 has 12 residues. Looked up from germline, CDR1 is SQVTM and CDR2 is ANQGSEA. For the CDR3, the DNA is TGCAGCGTTCGTCCCAGCAGCTATGGCTACACCTTC. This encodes CSVRPSSYGYTF. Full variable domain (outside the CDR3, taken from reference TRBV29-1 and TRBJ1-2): SAVISQKPSRDICQRGTSLTIQCQVDSQVTMMFWYRQQPGQSLTLIATANQGSEATYESGFVIDKFPISRPNLTFSTLTVSNMSPEDSSIYLCSVRPSSYGYTFGSGTRLTVV.

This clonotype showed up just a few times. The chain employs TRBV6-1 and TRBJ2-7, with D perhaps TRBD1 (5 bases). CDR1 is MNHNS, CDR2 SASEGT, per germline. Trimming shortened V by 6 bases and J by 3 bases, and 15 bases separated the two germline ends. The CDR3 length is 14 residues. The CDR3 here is CASRVAGKSYEQYV. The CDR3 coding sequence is TGTGCCAGCAGGGTGGCAGGGAAAAGCTACGAGCAGTACGTC.

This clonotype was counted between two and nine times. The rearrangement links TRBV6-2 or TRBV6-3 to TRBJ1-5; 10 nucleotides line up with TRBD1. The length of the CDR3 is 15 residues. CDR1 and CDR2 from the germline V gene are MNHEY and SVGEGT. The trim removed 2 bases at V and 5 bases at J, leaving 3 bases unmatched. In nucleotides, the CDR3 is TGTGCCAGCAGTTACGACGACAGGGGGCATCAGCCCCAGCATTTT. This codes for CASSYDDRGHQPQHF.

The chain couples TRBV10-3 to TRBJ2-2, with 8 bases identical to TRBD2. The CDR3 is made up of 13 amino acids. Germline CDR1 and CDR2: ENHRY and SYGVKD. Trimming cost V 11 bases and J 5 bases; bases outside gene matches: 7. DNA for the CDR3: TGTGCCTCGACCCGGGAGGGAACCGGGGAGCTGTTTTTT. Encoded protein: CASTREGTGELFF.